These 8 T cell receptor beta chains originate from one sample sequenced in a study of spatial heterogeneity in lung cancer. The time point denotes: sample taken at primary tumor resection. Via MiXCR, TCRdb re-called the 5' RACE reads, giving one row per CDR3 protein. This sample has some 2,000 distinct CDR3 sequences, with 15% found just once. The source was normal lung tissue next to the tumor, collected at surgery. Receptors originate from a male donor with early-stage non-small cell lung cancer.

This clonotype is deemed medium-sized. This chain uses TRBV7-8 with TRBJ2-7, with 8 bases lining up with TRBD2. The CDR3 covers 13 residues. V trimming: 8 bases; J trimming: 3 bases; junction bases outside the gene matches: 6. Germline V CDR1 and CDR2: SGHVS, FQNEAQ. CDR3 DNA: TGTGCCAGCGTCGGGAGGGGGAACTACGAGCAGTACTTC. It encodes CASVGRGNYEQYF.

This clonotype has a count of ten or more. CDR3 loop: CATSREFQGTDTQYF. Written as DNA, the CDR3 is TGTGCCACCAGCAGAGAATTTCAGGGTACAGATACGCAGTATTTT. The chain carries TRBV15 and TRBJ2-3; tentative D call: TRBD1 (5 bases). The CDR3 is made up of 15 amino acids. Germline CDR1 and CDR2: LNHNV and YYDKDF (reference sequence). V was trimmed by 0 bases and J by 3 bases, leaving 10 bases between them.

This clonotype was observed a few times. The rearrangement joins TRBV18 to TRBJ1-1, with D unresolved. Looked up from germline, CDR1 is KGHSH and CDR2 is LQKENI. CDR3 length equals 12 residues. Trimming pared 6 bases from V and 6 bases from J, leaving 11 bases between. The CDR3 DNA reads TGTGCCAGCTCGCAGAGGGCGGCTGAAGCTTTCTTT. Protein: CASSQRAAEAFF.

Within the sample, this clonotype is medium-sized. DNA of the CDR3: TGTGCCAGCTGGAGCGGGAGTAGGGCCAATGAGCAGTTCTTC. This encodes CASWSGSRANEQFF. The V call is TRBV4-2, the J call TRBJ2-1; TRBD2 matches at 8 bases. Germline V gene data show CDR1 as LGHNA and CDR2 as YNFKEQ. The CDR3 has 14 amino acids. The V gene end was trimmed by 8 bases and the J gene end by 6 bases; junction bases not matched to a gene: 9.

This clonotype counts as medium-sized. V gene TRBV14 combines with J gene TRBJ1-1, with a weak D call TRBD1 (5 bases). V was trimmed by 0 bases and J by 6 bases, leaving 14 bases between them. This CDR3 has 15 amino acids. CDR1 is SGHDN and CDR2 is FVKESK in the germline V gene. CDR3 amino acids: CASSQDPQGLAEAFF. The CDR3 nucleotides read TGTGCCAGCAGCCAAGACCCGCAGGGTCTGGCTGAAGCTTTCTTT.

This clonotype appeared a few times. In nucleotides, the CDR3 is TGTGCCAGCAGTTACCCCCAGATGCGGGAGGGCGCAGAGACCCAGTACTTC. Amino acids: CASSYPQMREGAETQYF. This rearrangement joins TRBV6-6 to TRBJ2-5, with 9 bases matching TRBD2. Looked up from germline, CDR1 is MNHNY and CDR2 is SVGAGI (reference sequence). The trim removed 2 bases at V and 4 bases at J, leaving 11 bases unmatched. This CDR3 is built from 17 residues.

This clonotype is termed medium-sized. The rearrangement links TRBV27 to TRBJ2-7; TRBD2 matches at 7 bases. The CDR3 is made up of 16 amino acids. V lost 6 bases and J lost 3; bases outside the gene matches: 14. Germline V CDR1 and CDR2: MNHEY, SMNVEV (reference sequence). CDR3 loop: CASRAYLAGEHYEQYF. Here the CDR3 DNA reads TGTGCCAGCAGGGCTTATCTGGCGGGAGAGCACTACGAGCAGTACTTC.

This clonotype was detected only a few times. The chain has TRBV29-1 and TRBJ2-7; TRBD1 matches at 9 bases. With V trimmed by 5 bases and J by 0 bases, 5 bases remained unmatched. This CDR3 has 14 amino acids. Germline values: CDR1 SQVTM, CDR2 ANQGSEA. The CDR3 DNA sequence: TGCAGCGTTCGGGACAGGGCTAGCTCCTACGAGCAGTACTTC. Residues: CSVRDRASSYEQYF.